The next 23 T cell receptor beta chains were all read from a single sample in a study of siplizumab effects on memory and regulatory T cells. The assay was immunoSEQ multiplex PCR, and TCRdb's table has in-frame clones only and misses some. The table has over 80,000 clones, around 94% seen once. The sequencing sample was made of non-Treg CD4+ T cells sorted from blood. These receptors originate from a human donor in good health.

The rearrangement links TRBV28 to TRBJ2-1; D is perhaps TRBD2 (5 bases). Germline V CDR1 and CDR2: MDHEN, SYDVKM. V lost 2 bases and J 4 bases, leaving 18 bases between the germline ends. The CDR3 is 17 residues long. Here the CDR3 DNA reads TGTGCCAGCAGTTTACCGAGTCGGAGGCTTGGGTACAATGAGCAGTTCTTC. Protein: CASSLPSRRLGYNEQFF.

The rearrangement joins TRBV4-1 to TRBJ1-4; D remains unclear. V lost 4 bases to trimming and J lost 2 bases, with 14 bases between them. This CDR3 region has 16 residues. CDR1 MGHRA and CDR2 YSYEKL come from the germline V gene. For the CDR3, the DNA is TGCGCCAGCAGCCCTGGTGCGGTAAATACTAATGAAAAACTGTTTTTT. This gives the protein CASSPGAVNTNEKLFF.

The chain has TRBV5-4 and TRBJ2-3, with 12 positions matching TRBD2. V dropped 4 bases and J dropped 6; count of bases not matched to a gene: 3. This CDR3 comprises 14 residues. The germline CDR1 and CDR2 sequences are SGHNT and YYREEE (reference sequence). The CDR3 loop reads CASSLAGGLDTQYF. The CDR3 nucleotides are TGTGCCAGCAGCCTAGCGGGAGGGCTGGATACGCAGTATTTT.

The V call is TRBV29-1, the J call TRBJ2-3; D is perhaps TRBD1 (7 bases). V was cut by 6 bases and J by 2 bases, with 15 bases left in between. The CDR3 extends over 14 amino acids. Germline V gene lookup returns CDR1 SQVTM and CDR2 ANQGSEA. The CDR3 nucleotides read TGCAGCGTCGCGGGACAGACGCTCACAGATACGCAGTATTTT. This gives the protein CSVAGQTLTDTQYF.

This chain's CDR3 is CASSSASGRASSFRTQYF. In nucleotides, the CDR3 is TGTGCCAGTAGTAGTGCTAGCGGGAGGGCCTCGAGCTTTCGGACGCAGTATTTT. The rearrangement joins TRBV19 to TRBJ2-3; 12 bases fit TRBD2. V gave up 4 bases and J gave up 9 bases; unmatched junction bases: 17. In germline, CDR1 is LNHDA, CDR2 SQIVND (reference sequence). The CDR3 covers 18 residues.

This chain uses TRBV28 with TRBJ2-4; TRBD1 matches 9 bases. With 8 bases clipped from V and 7 bases from J, the junction kept 15 bases outside the gene matches. CDR1 and CDR2 (germline): MDHEN, SYDVKM. The CDR3 loop spans 16 amino acids. The CDR3 nucleotides read TGTGCCAGCCGGGGAAGACAGGGGGGAGGAGGGAACATTCAGTACTTC. Amino acids: CASRGRQGGGGNIQYF.

The V call is TRBV19, the J call TRBJ2-1; D is undetermined. Germline assignment: CDR1 LNHDA and CDR2 SQIVND (reference sequence). CDR3 length: 15 amino acids. V was clipped by 8 bases and J by 9 bases, with 23 bases between them. The DNA for the CDR3 is TGTGCCAGTGGGGTGGCTGTGAGGCGGAACAGTGAGCAGTTCTTC. Translating gives CASGVAVRRNSEQFF.

CDR3 bases: TGTGCCAGCAGATCTGTGTCGGGGGCGGGGGACACTGAAGCTTTCTTT. Translation: CASRSVSGAGDTEAFF. This chain uses TRBV7-8 with TRBJ1-1; a weak D match, TRBD1 (6 bases). Trimming cost V 6 bases and J 3 bases, with 20 bases left between them. The length of the CDR3 is 16 residues. Germline V lookup: CDR1 SGHVS, CDR2 FQNEAQ.

This chain links TRBV11-2 with TRBJ2-1; 9 bases line up with TRBD1. V dropped 4 bases and J dropped 5; count of bases not matched to a gene: 6. This CDR3 comprises 15 residues. In germline, CDR1 is SGHAT, CDR2 FQNNGV. The CDR3 reads CASSSWTGANNEQFF. The CDR3 bases are TGTGCCAGCAGCTCCTGGACAGGGGCGAACAATGAGCAGTTCTTC.

This rearrangement joins TRBV28 to TRBJ1-4; D not certain. From germline, CDR1 is MDHEN and CDR2 SYDVKM. Trimming left V 10 bases short and J 0 bases short, with 9 bases between. This CDR3 contains 13 residues. CDR3 sequence reads: CATQISTNEKLFF. For the CDR3, the DNA is TGTGCCACCCAGATCTCAACTAATGAAAAACTGTTTTTT.

The chain is built from TRBV11-1 and TRBJ1-3; D call uncertain. V lost 3 bases and J lost 1, with 13 bases in between. CDR3 size: 16 residues. The germline CDR1 and CDR2 sequences are SGHAT and FQDESV (reference sequence). CDR3 residues: CASSFRTSRSGNTIYF. Written as DNA, the CDR3 is TGTGCCAGCAGCTTTCGGACGAGCAGGTCTGGAAACACCATATATTTT.

The J gene is TRBJ2-5, the V gene TRBV28, with D perhaps given as TRBD1 or TRBD2 (5 bases each). The CDR3 sequence is 15 residues long. Trimming cost V 5 bases and J 1 base, with 14 bases left between them. Germline V gene lookup returns CDR1 MDHEN and CDR2 SYDVKM. The CDR3 nucleotides read TGTGCCAGCAGTCACCCCGGGACCGTCCAAGAGACCCAGTACTTC. This translates into CASSHPGTVQETQYF.

The chain joins TRBV19 to TRBJ2-3, with D perhaps matching TRBD1 or TRBD2 (8 bases each). The CDR3 is made up of 19 amino acids. The V gene lost 5 bases and the J gene lost 3 bases, with 27 bases spanning the gap. Germline V lookup: CDR1 LNHDA, CDR2 SQIVND (reference sequence). The CDR3: CASSPRGRRASGLTDTQYF. CDR3 nucleotides: TGTGCCAGTAGTCCCAGGGGGCGTAGGGCTAGCGGGCTAACAGATACGCAGTATTTT.

The rearrangement uses TRBV11-2 and TRBJ2-3; D gene unclear. Trimming took 8 bases from V and 2 from J, leaving 8 bases between them. This CDR3 region has 12 residues. CDR1 is SGHAT, CDR2 FQNNGV, per germline. The CDR3 sequence is CASSVATDTQYF. CDR3 DNA: TGTGCCAGCTCAGTAGCCACAGATACGCAGTATTTT.

The V and J genes are TRBV4-1 and TRBJ2-7; D gene uncertain. V was clipped by 1 base and J by 3 bases, with 25 bases between them. Germline V gene sequence: CDR1 MGHRA, CDR2 YSYEKL. The CDR3 covers 19 residues. The CDR3 is CASSQALDFSAHNIYEQYF. CDR3 bases: TGCGCCAGCAGCCAAGCTCTCGACTTCAGCGCACACAACATCTACGAGCAGTACTTC.

The rearrangement links TRBV10-3 to TRBJ1-4; D gene ambiguous. Per germline, CDR1 ENHRY and CDR2 SYGVKD. V lost 3 bases to trimming and J lost 4 bases, with 6 bases between them. The CDR3 has 13 residues. This chain's CDR3 is CAISDPVNEKLFF. CDR3 bases: TGTGCCATCAGTGACCCGGTTAATGAAAAACTGTTTTTT.

The chain couples TRBV7-9 to TRBJ1-3; no clear D gene. Germline V gives CDR1 SEHNR, CDR2 FQNEAQ (reference sequence). This CDR3 has 11 amino acids. Trimming took 6 bases from V and 3 from J, leaving 3 bases between them. The CDR3 loop reads CASSFGNTIYF. The CDR3, as DNA: TGTGCCAGCAGTTTTGGAAACACCATATATTTT.

The chain is built from TRBV5-4 and TRBJ2-1; D unresolved. This CDR3 region has 11 residues. Trimming pared 5 bases from V and 7 bases from J, leaving 7 bases between. Germline-derived CDR1 and CDR2 are SGHNT and YYREEE (reference sequence). CDR3 sequence reads: CASRDRNEQFF. Written as DNA, the CDR3 is TGTGCCAGCAGGGACCGAAATGAGCAGTTCTTC.

J is TRBJ2-3 and V is TRBV18; the match to TRBD2 covers 7 bases. Germline CDR1 reads KGHSH; CDR2 reads LQKENI. Germline trimming cut 0 bases from V and 0 bases from J; bases unmatched to any gene: 6. CDR3 length: 17 amino acids. CDR3 loop: CASSPPSGLASTDTQYF. The CDR3 DNA reads TGTGCCAGCTCACCACCTAGCGGGCTCGCTAGCACAGATACGCAGTATTTT. Variable domain in full (rest from reference TRBV18 and TRBJ2-3): NAGVMQNPRHLVRRRGQEARLRCSPMKGHSHVYWYRQLPEEGLKFMVYLQKENIIDESGMPKERFSAEFPKEGPSILRIQQVVRGDSAAYFCASSPPSGLASTDTQYFGPGTRLTVL.

The CDR3 nucleotides read TGCGCCAGCAGCTTGGCCGTGGGAGACGAAATGAACACTGAAGCTTTCTTT. This encodes CASSLAVGDEMNTEAFF. This chain links TRBV5-1 with TRBJ1-1, with D hard to call. Germline V lookup: CDR1 SGHRS, CDR2 YFSETQ. Deletions cut 0 bases from V and 0 bases from J, with 15 bases between. The CDR3 is made up of 17 amino acids.

V gene TRBV29-1 combines with J gene TRBJ2-1, with 12 bases aligning to TRBD2. This CDR3 region has 16 residues. J was trimmed by 7 bases and V by 7 bases; bases with no gene match: 14. Germline V gene sequence: CDR1 SQVTM, CDR2 ANQGSEA. The DNA of the CDR3 is TGCAGCGCCGAGGGGCTAGCGGGAGGGCCGTGGAATGAGCAGTTCTTC. The encoded protein is CSAEGLAGGPWNEQFF.

The V gene is TRBV19, the J gene TRBJ2-3; 8 bases fit TRBD1. CDR3 length: 14 amino acids. Germline V lookup: CDR1 LNHDA, CDR2 SQIVND (reference sequence). V lost 4 bases to trimming and J lost 2 bases; unmatched junction nucleotides: 2. CDR3 in amino acids: CASSTDRVTDTQYF. The CDR3 nucleotides are TGTGCCAGTAGTACGGACAGGGTCACAGATACGCAGTATTTT.

This clone was observed a single time. The chain recombines TRBV6-5 with TRBJ1-3; no definite D call. There are 16 residues in the CDR3. CDR1 and CDR2 from the germline V gene are MNHEY and SVGAGI. Trimming shortened V by 2 bases and J by 0 bases, and 11 bases separated the two germline ends. Here the CDR3 DNA reads TGTGCCAGCAGTTACGGTCTTATGAACTCTGGAAACACCATATATTTT. It codes for CASSYGLMNSGNTIYF.